This is a list of T cell receptor beta chains from one sample in a study of cytotoxic CD8 clonotypes in ibrutinib-treated CLL. Sequencing used immunoSEQ multiplex PCR; TCRdb keeps in-frame clones, though not all of them. This table has roughly 36,000 clones, around 63% appearing once. The sample in question was PBMCs, obtained before ibrutinib treatment. The receptors derive from a human donor with chronic lymphocytic leukemia. CDR3s include the opening cysteine and the closing phenylalanine or tryptophan. Fields, in order: V gene, clone size, J gene, CDR3 length, D gene, CDR3 protein, CDR3 DNA. A D gene is named only where the DNA matches it firmly. Size is stated for part of the rows, as once, few or many counts, or as a class when the clone is expanded.

V: TRBV27
size: .
J: TRBJ1-2
length: 13
D: .
CDR3: CASSSSATRGYTF
DNA: TGTGCCAGCAGTTCCTCGGCGACCCGCGGCTACACCTTC

V: TRBV18
size: once
J: TRBJ1-4
length: 17
D: .
CDR3: CASSFDRISATNEKLFF
DNA: TGTGCCAGCTCGTTCGACAGGATCTCTGCAACTAATGAAAAACTGTTTTTT

V: TRBV5-1
size: few
J: TRBJ1-2
length: 14
D: .
CDR3: CASGTGTVLYGYTF
DNA: TGCGCCAGCGGAACAGGCACAGTCCTCTATGGCTACACCTTC

V: TRBV19
size: .
J: TRBJ2-3
length: 12
D: .
CDR3: CASSMGTDTQYF
DNA: TGTGCCAGTAGTATGGGCACAGATACGCAGTATTTT

V: TRBV30
size: .
J: TRBJ2-1
length: 13
D: TRBD2
CDR3: CAFGGASYNEQFF
DNA: TGTGCCTTCGGGGGGGCCTCCTACAATGAGCAGTTCTTC

V: TRBV5-4
size: .
J: TRBJ1-3
length: 14
D: .
CDR3: CASSLPGLGNTIYF
DNA: TGTGCCAGCAGCTTGCCAGGCCTCGGAAACACCATATATTTT

V: TRBV7-6
size: .
J: TRBJ2-5
length: 13
D: .
CDR3: CASSLALMETQYF
DNA: TGTGCCAGCAGCTTAGCGCTAATGGAGACCCAGTACTTC

V: TRBV7-3
size: .
J: TRBJ2-3
length: 14
D: TRBD2
CDR3: CASSLAGGADTQYF
DNA: TGTGCCAGCAGCCTAGCGGGAGGGGCAGATACGCAGTATTTT

V: TRBV6-1
size: few
J: TRBJ1-2
length: 17
D: .
CDR3: CASSELVGSTTNYGYTF
DNA: TGTGCCAGCAGTGAACTGGTGGGGAGCACGACTAACTATGGCTACACCTTC

V: TRBV6-4
size: .
J: TRBJ1-6
length: 15
D: TRBD1
CDR3: CASSDSLDRGSPLHF
DNA: TGTGCCAGCAGTGACTCACTGGACAGGGGCTCACCCCTCCACTTT

V: TRBV6-5
size: .
J: TRBJ2-3
length: 15
D: .
CDR3: CASSYQGLATDTQYF
DNA: TGTGCCAGCAGTTACCAGGGACTGGCCACAGATACGCAGTATTTT

V: TRBV14
size: few
J: TRBJ2-1
length: 17
D: .
CDR3: CASSQDSGRLTYNEQFF
DNA: TGTGCCAGCAGCCAAGATTCCGGCAGGCTAACCTACAATGAGCAGTTCTTC

V: TRBV5-1
size: .
J: TRBJ2-2
length: 14
D: .
CDR3: CASSFSSDTGELFF
DNA: TGCGCCAGCAGCTTTTCCAGCGACACCGGGGAGCTGTTTTTT

V: TRBV2
size: .
J: TRBJ2-1
length: 18
D: .
CDR3: CASQQGNPAWPDDNEQFF
DNA: TGTGCCAGCCAGCAGGGCAACCCGGCCTGGCCGGACGACAATGAGCAGTTCTTC

V: TRBV28
size: .
J: TRBJ1-2
length: 14
D: .
CDR3: CASSFSGTNYGYTF
DNA: TGTGCCAGCAGTTTCTCTGGGACCAACTATGGCTACACCTTC

V: TRBV10-3
size: .
J: TRBJ2-7
length: 15
D: .
CDR3: CAISDLSRGSYEQYF
DNA: TGTGCCATCAGTGATTTGTCGCGGGGATCCTACGAGCAGTACTTC

V: TRBV7-2
size: .
J: TRBJ1-3
length: 16
D: .
CDR3: CASSVVRASSGNTIYF
DNA: TGTGCCAGCAGCGTAGTCCGGGCCTCCTCTGGAAACACCATATATTTT

V: TRBV13
size: few
J: TRBJ2-7
length: 15
D: TRBD2
CDR3: CASSPLGSGTSEQYF
DNA: TGTGCCAGCAGCCCCCTGGGTAGCGGGACTTCCGAGCAGTACTTC

V: TRBV6-5
size: .
J: TRBJ2-7
length: 15
D: .
CDR3: CASSYGASASYEQYF
DNA: TGTGCCAGCAGTTACGGGGCTAGCGCATCCTACGAGCAGTACTTC

V: TRBV28
size: .
J: TRBJ2-2
length: 15
D: .
CDR3: CASSLGSSGPGELFF
DNA: TGTGCCAGCAGTTTAGGTAGTTCAGGGCCCGGGGAGCTGTTTTTT

V: TRBV27
size: .
J: TRBJ2-7
length: 14
D: .
CDR3: CASARTVQFYEQYF
DNA: TGTGCCAGCGCAAGGACGGTCCAATTCTACGAGCAGTACTTC

V: TRBV18
size: .
J: TRBJ2-7
length: 14
D: TRBD1
CDR3: CASQMDRATYEQYF
DNA: TGTGCCAGCCAAATGGACAGGGCGACCTACGAGCAGTACTTC

V: TRBV7-2
size: few
J: TRBJ2-5
length: 13
D: TRBD1
CDR3: CASRKTGVETQYF
DNA: TGTGCCAGCAGAAAGACAGGGGTGGAGACCCAGTACTTC

V: TRBV7-9
size: .
J: TRBJ1-4
length: 15
D: TRBD1
CDR3: CASSLGAGGNEKLFF
DNA: TGTGCCAGCAGCTTAGGGGCAGGGGGCAATGAAAAACTGTTTTTT

V: TRBV5-6
size: .
J: TRBJ2-7
length: 17
D: TRBD1
CDR3: CALKPGQGASKSYEQYF
DNA: TGTGCCTTAAAACCGGGACAGGGGGCGTCCAAGTCCTACGAGCAGTACTTC

V: TRBV28
size: many
J: TRBJ1-4
length: 15
D: .
CDR3: CASSSPTGYNEKLFF
DNA: TGTGCCAGCAGTTCCCCGACAGGTTATAATGAAAAACTGTTTTTT

V: TRBV11-1
size: .
J: TRBJ1-2
length: 13
D: TRBD1
CDR3: CASSSGQGNGYTF
DNA: TGTGCCAGCAGTTCCGGACAGGGTAATGGCTACACCTTC

V: TRBV7-3
size: .
J: TRBJ2-2
length: 12
D: .
CDR3: CASSFYTGELFF
DNA: TGTGCCAGCAGCTTCTACACCGGGGAGCTGTTTTTT